Listed here are 10 T cell receptor beta chains from one sample, sequenced in a study of CD8 T cells in Susac syndrome (dated by TCRdb to about 2019). Library preparation was by the immunoSEQ multiplex PCR assay. RNA was extracted using the RNeasy kit, and roughly 0.5 to 1 ug of the RNA was reverse transcribed with random hexamers. The public reads were run again by TCRdb, first through fastp at Q25 and then through MiXCR, and only productive beta chains were kept. Rows with one shared CDR3 protein collapse into an entry with the most common genes and DNA. This sample gives 120,000 to 150,000 distinct CDR3 sequences in total; roughly 95% of them show up just once. Jointly, the top ten make up less than 0.095% of the sample. Sequencing was done on a sample of CD4+ T cells from PBMCs. The receptors derive from a human donor in good health.

The chain links TRBV20-1 to TRBJ1-2; D uncertain. CDR1 is DFQATT and CDR2 is SNEGSKA in the germline V gene (reference sequence). Trimming cost V 6 bases and J 6 bases, with 20 bases left between them. The CDR3 is 14 residues long. CDR3 residues: CSAKDASQTHGYTF. The CDR3 nucleotides read TGCAGTGCAAAGGACGCATCCCAAACTCATGGCTACACCTTC.

CDR3 region: CSAVLAPGETQYF. The CDR3, as DNA: TGCAGTGCTGTCCTAGCCCCGGGTGAGACCCAGTACTTC. The V call is TRBV20-1, the J call TRBJ2-5; D possibly corresponds to TRBD2 (5 bases). This CDR3 has 13 amino acids. CDR1 is DFQATT and CDR2 is SNEGSKA in the germline V gene (reference sequence). Trimming took 5 bases from V and 5 from J, leaving 15 bases between them.

The V gene is TRBV19, the J gene TRBJ2-5; a possible D gene is TRBD1 (5 bases). Germline CDR1 and CDR2: LNHDA and SQIVND (reference sequence). The CDR3 covers 16 residues. V lost 4 bases, J lost 3 bases, and 18 bases lay in between. DNA for the CDR3: TGTGCCAGTAGTACCTCTCTGAGGACACAGGAAGAGACCCAGTACTTC. Protein product: CASSTSLRTQEETQYF.

This clonotype came up once. The V gene is TRBV23-1, the J gene TRBJ1-1; D may be TRBD1 (5 bases). TRBV23-1 is reported as an ORF; its role is uncertain. The CDR3 length is 13 residues. V shed 6 bases and J shed 5 bases, with 13 bases lying between them. CDR3 nucleotide sequence: TGCGCCAGCAGCGGGACGGCGGGAACTGAAGCTTTCTTT. Translating it yields CASSGTAGTEAFF.

This clonotype occurred a few times. The chain couples TRBV7-7 to TRBJ2-2; D unresolved. In germline, CDR1 is SSHAT, CDR2 FNYEAQ (reference sequence). This CDR3 region has 14 residues. The V end was cut by 1 base, the J end by 1 base, with 4 bases between. CDR3 bases: TGTGCCAGCAGCTTAGGACAGAACACCGGGGAGCTGTTTTTT. As protein: CASSLGQNTGELFF.

The CDR3 loop is CASSHPAGTTYEQYF. DNA of the CDR3: TGTGCCAGCAGCCATCCTGCCGGGACAACCTACGAGCAGTACTTC. The chain uses TRBV7-9 and TRBJ2-7, with D perhaps matching TRBD1 (6 bases). Trimming stripped 5 bases from V and 2 bases from J, with 16 bases between. The CDR3 runs 15 residues. Per germline, CDR1 SEHNR and CDR2 FQNEAQ (reference sequence).

The V call is TRBV20-1, the J call TRBJ1-1; TRBD1 is a possible D gene (5 bases). Germline V CDR1 and CDR2: DFQATT, SNEGSKA (reference sequence). The CDR3 has 14 residues. V dropped 6 bases and J dropped 5 bases, with 19 bases sitting between them. CDR3 sequence (DNA): TGCAGTGCAAACGGCCGGGGGGGAGAGACTGAAGCTTTCTTT. It is translated as CSANGRGGETEAFF.

The chain combines TRBV12-3 or TRBV12-4 with TRBJ2-5, with TRBD1 matching over 8 bases. V shed 7 bases and J 3 bases; nucleotides not matched to a gene: 7. The CDR3 spans 14 residues. CDR3 DNA: TGTGCCAGCACCATCAAACAGGGGGAAGAGACCCAGTACTTC. Translating gives CASTIKQGEETQYF.

The chain recombines TRBV4-1 with TRBJ2-4; maybe TRBD1 (5 bases). The CDR3 extends over 21 amino acids. Germline CDR1 and CDR2: MGHRA and YSYEKL. V was trimmed by 0 bases and J by 3 bases, leaving 27 bases between them. CDR3 protein: CASSQDFISKGARWVKNIQYF. CDR3 coding DNA: TGCGCCAGCAGCCAAGATTTCATCTCGAAAGGGGCGAGATGGGTCAAAAACATTCAGTACTTC.

The V gene is TRBV18, the J gene TRBJ2-5; D perhaps matches TRBD1 (6 bases). This CDR3 is 13 amino acids long. Looked up from germline, CDR1 is KGHSH and CDR2 is LQKENI. V was cut by 6 bases and J by 4 bases, with 12 bases left in between. The CDR3 loop reads CASSQTGGETQYF. CDR3 DNA: TGTGCCAGCTCGCAGACAGGCGGAGAGACCCAGTACTTC.